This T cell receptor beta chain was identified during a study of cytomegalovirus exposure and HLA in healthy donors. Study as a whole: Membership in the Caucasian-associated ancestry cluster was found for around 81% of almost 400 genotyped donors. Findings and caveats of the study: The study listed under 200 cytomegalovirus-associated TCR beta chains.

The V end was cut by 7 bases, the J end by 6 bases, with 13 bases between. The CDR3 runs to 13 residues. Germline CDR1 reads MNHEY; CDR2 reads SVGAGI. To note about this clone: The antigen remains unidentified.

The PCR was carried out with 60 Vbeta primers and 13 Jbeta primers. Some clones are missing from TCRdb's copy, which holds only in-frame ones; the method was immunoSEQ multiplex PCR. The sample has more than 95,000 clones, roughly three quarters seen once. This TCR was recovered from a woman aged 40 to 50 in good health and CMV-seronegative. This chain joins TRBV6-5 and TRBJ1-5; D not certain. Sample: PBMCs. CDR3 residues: CASTTDGVQPQHF. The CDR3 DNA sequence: TGTGCCAGCACCACGGACGGGGTTCAGCCCCAGCATTTT.